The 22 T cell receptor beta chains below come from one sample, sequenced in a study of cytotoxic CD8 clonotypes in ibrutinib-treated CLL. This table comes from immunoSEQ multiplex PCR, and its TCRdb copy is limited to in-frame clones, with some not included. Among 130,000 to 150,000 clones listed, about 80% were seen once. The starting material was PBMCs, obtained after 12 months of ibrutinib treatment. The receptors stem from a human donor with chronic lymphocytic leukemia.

The CDR3 nucleotides read TGCGCCAGCAGCTTACCTGGAAATGAAAAACTGTTTTTT. It specifies CASSLPGNEKLFF. The chain recombines TRBV5-1 with TRBJ1-4, with unresolved D. Per germline, CDR1 SGHRS and CDR2 YFSETQ. Trimming took off 2 bases at V and 5 bases at J, with 7 bases between the two ends. The CDR3 has 13 amino acids.

The CDR3 nucleotides are TGCAGCGTTGAAGACCCCGTGGAGACCCAGTACTTC. Its protein product is CSVEDPVETQYF. The chain couples TRBV29-1 to TRBJ2-5; D gene ambiguous. Germline V CDR1 and CDR2: SQVTM, ANQGSEA. This CDR3 has 12 residues. V dropped 0 bases and J dropped 5 bases, with 7 bases sitting between them.

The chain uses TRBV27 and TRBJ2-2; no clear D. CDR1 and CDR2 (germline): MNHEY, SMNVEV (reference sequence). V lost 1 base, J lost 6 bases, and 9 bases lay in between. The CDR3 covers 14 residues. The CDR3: CASSLYSRSGELFF. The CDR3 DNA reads TGTGCCAGCAGTTTATACAGTCGGTCCGGGGAGCTGTTTTTT.

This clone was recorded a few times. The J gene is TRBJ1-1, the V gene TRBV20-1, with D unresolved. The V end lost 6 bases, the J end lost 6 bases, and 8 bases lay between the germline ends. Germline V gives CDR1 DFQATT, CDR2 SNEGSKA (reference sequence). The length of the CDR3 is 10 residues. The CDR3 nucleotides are TGCAGTGCCCTTTACTCTGAAGCTTTCTTT. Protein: CSALYSEAFF.

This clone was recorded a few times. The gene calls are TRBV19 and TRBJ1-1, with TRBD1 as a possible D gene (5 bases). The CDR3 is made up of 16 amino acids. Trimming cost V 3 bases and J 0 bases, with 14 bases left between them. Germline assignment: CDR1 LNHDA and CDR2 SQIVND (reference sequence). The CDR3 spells CASSIAGWDMNTEAFF. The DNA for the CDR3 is TGTGCCAGTAGTATTGCAGGGTGGGATATGAACACTGAAGCTTTCTTT.

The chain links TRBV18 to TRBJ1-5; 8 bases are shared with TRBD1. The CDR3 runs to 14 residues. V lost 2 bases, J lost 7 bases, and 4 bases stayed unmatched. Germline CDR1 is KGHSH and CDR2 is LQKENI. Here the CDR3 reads CASSPETGGQPQHF. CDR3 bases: TGTGCCAGCTCACCAGAAACAGGGGGGCAGCCCCAGCATTTT.

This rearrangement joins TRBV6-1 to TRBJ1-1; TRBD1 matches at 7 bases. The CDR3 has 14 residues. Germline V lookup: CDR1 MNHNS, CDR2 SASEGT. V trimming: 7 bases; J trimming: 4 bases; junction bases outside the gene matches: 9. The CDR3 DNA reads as TGTGCCAGCACTATACAGGGGCGGGGCACTGAAGCTTTCTTT. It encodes CASTIQGRGTEAFF.

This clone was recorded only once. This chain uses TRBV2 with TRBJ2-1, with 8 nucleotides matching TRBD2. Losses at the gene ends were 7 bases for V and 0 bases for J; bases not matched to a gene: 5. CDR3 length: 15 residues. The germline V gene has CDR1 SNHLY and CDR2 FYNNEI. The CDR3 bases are TGTGCCAGCAAAACTAGCGGAGTCTCCTACAATGAGCAGTTCTTC. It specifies CASKTSGVSYNEQFF.

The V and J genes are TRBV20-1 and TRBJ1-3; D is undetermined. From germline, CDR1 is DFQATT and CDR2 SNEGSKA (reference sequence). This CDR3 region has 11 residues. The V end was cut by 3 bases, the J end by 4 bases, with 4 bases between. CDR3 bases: TGCAGTGCTAGCGGCGGAAACACCATATATTTT. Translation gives CSASGGNTIYF.

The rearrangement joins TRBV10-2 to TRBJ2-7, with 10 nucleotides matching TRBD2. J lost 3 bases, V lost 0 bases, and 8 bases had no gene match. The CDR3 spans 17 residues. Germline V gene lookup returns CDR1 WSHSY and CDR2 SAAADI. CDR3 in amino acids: CASSESRLAGDSYEQYF. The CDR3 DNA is TGCGCCAGCAGTGAGTCACGGCTAGCGGGAGATAGCTACGAGCAGTACTTC.

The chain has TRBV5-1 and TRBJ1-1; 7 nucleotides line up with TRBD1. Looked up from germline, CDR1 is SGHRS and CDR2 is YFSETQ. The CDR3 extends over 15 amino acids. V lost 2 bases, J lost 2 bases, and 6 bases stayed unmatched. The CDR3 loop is CASSLLGQRNTEAFF. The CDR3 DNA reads TGCGCCAGCAGCTTACTGGGACAGAGAAACACTGAAGCTTTCTTT.

The CDR3 nucleotides are TGTGCCAGCAAGTCCGGCGGAGACTCCTACGAGCAGTACTTC. This codes for CASKSGGDSYEQYF. The rearrangement joins TRBV28 to TRBJ2-7, with unresolved D. Trimming took off 7 bases at V and 0 bases at J, with 13 bases between the two ends. The CDR3 extends over 14 amino acids. Per the germline V gene, CDR1 is MDHEN and CDR2 is SYDVKM.

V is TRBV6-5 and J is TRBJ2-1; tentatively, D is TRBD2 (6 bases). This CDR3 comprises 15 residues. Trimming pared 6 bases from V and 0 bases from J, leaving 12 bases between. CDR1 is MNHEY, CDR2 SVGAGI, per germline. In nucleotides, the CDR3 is TGTGCCAGCAGGCCTGGGACTTTCTCCTACAATGAGCAGTTCTTC. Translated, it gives CASRPGTFSYNEQFF.

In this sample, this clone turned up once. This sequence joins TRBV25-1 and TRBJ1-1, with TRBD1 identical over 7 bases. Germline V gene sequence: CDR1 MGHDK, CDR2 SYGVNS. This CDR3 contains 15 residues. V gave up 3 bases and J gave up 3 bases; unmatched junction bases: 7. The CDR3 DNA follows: TGTGCCAGCAGTGATCCAGTAAGGGGGCACACTGAAGCTTTCTTT. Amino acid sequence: CASSDPVRGHTEAFF.

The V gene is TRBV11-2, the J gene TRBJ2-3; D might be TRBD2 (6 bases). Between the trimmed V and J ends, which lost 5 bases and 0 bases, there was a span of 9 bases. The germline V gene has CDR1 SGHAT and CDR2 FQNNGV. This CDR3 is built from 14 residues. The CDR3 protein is CASSGRISTDTQYF. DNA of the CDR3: TGTGCCAGCAGCGGGAGGATAAGCACAGATACGCAGTATTTT.

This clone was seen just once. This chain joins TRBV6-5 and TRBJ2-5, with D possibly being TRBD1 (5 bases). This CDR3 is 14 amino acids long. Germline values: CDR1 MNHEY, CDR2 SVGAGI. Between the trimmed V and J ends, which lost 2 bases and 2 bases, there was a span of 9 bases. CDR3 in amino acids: CASSYQGLQETQYF. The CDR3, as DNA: TGTGCCAGCAGTTACCAGGGTCTTCAAGAGACCCAGTACTTC.

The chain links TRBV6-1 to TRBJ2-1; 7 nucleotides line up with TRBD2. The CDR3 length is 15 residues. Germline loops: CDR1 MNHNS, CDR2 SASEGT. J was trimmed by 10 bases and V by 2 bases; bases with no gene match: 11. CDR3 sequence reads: CASSEPAGVPGEQFF. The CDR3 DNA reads TGTGCCAGCAGTGAACCGGCGGGAGTGCCGGGCGAGCAGTTCTTC.

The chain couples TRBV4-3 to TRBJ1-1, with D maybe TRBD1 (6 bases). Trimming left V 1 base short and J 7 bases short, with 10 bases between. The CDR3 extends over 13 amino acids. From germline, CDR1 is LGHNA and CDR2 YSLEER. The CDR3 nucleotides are TGCGCCAGCAGCCAAGGAGGGGGACGTGAAGCTTTCTTT. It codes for CASSQGGGREAFF.

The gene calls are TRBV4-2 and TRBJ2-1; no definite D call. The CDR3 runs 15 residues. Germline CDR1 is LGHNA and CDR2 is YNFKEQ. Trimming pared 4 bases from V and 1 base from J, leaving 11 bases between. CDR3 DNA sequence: TGTGCCAGCAGCCCCCCTACCGGGTCCTACAATGAGCAGTTCTTC. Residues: CASSPPTGSYNEQFF.

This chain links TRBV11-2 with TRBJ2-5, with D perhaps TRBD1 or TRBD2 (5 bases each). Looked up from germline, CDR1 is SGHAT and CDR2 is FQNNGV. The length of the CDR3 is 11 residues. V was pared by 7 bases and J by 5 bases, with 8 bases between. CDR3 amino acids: CASTEGETQYF. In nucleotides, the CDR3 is TGTGCCAGCACCGAGGGGGAGACCCAGTACTTC. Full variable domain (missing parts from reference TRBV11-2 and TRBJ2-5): EAGVAQSPRYKIIEKRQSVAFWCNPISGHATLYWYQQILGQGPKLLIQFQNNGVVDDSQLPKDRFSAERLKGVDSTLKIQPAKLEDSAVYLCASTEGETQYFGPGTRLLVL.

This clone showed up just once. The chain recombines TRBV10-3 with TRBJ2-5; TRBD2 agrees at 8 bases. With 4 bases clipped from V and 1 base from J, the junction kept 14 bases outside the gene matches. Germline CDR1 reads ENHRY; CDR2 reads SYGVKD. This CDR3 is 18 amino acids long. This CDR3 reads CAISGVGGSGAFQETQYF. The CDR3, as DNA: TGTGCCATCAGTGGAGTGGGGGGTAGCGGGGCCTTCCAAGAGACCCAGTACTTC.

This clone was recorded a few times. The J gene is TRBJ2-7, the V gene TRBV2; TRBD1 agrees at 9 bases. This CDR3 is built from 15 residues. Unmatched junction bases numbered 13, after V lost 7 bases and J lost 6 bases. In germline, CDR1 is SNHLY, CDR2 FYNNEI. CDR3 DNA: TGTGCCAGCAAAAGAGATCGGGACAGGGTTCGCGAGCAGTACTTC. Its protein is CASKRDRDRVREQYF.